This T cell receptor beta chain was identified during a study of blood T cell repertoires in COVID-19. V shed 2 bases and J shed 0 bases, with 10 bases lying between them. There are 15 residues in the CDR3. Germline CDR1 is MNHEY and CDR2 is SVGAGI. Only in-frame clones appear in the TCRdb table, and some are missing; sequencing was by immunoSEQ multiplex PCR. This table holds 230,000 or so clones, 86% found once. This receptor was identified in a woman in her forties with acute COVID-19. The chain carries TRBV6-5 and TRBJ1-1; a possible D gene is TRBD1 (6 bases). Sequencing was performed on PBMCs or T cells enriched from blood (not recorded which). The CDR3 reads CASSYNAGVNTEAFF. The CDR3 region has the DNA TGTGCCAGCAGTTACAATGCAGGGGTGAACACTGAAGCTTTCTTT.